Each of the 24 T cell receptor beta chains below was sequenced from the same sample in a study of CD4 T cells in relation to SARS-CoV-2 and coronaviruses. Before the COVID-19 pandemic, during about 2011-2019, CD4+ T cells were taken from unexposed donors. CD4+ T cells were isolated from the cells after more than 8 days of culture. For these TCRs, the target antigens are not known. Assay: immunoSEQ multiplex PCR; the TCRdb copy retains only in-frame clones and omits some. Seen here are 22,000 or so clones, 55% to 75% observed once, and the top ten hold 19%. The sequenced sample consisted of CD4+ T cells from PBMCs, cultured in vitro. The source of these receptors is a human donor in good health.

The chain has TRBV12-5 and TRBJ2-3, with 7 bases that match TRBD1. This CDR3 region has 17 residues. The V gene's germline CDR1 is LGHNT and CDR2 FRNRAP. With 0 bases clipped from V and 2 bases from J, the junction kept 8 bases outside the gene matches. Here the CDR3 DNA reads TGTGCTAGTGGTTTGGTACTTGGGGACAGAAACACAGATACGCAGTATTTT. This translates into CASGLVLGDRNTDTQYF.

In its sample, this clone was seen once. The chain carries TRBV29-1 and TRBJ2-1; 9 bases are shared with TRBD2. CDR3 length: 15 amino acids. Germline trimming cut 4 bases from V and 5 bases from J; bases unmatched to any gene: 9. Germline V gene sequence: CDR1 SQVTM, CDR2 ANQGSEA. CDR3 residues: CSVAGGRVGNNEQFF. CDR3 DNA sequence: TGCAGCGTTGCTGGCGGGAGGGTCGGCAACAATGAGCAGTTCTTC.

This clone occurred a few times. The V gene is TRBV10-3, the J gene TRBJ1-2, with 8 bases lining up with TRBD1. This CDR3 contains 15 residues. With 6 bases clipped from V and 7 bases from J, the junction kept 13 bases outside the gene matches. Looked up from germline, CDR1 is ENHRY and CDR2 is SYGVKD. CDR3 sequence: CAIRWEPGQEAGYTF. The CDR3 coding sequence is TGTGCCATCAGATGGGAGCCGGGACAGGAGGCTGGCTACACCTTC.

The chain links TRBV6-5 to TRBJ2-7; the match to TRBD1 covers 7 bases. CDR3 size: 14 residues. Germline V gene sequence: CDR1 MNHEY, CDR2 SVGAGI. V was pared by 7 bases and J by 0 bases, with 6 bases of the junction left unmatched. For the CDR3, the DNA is TGTGCCAGCAAGGGGGCGAGGAACTCCTACGAGCAGTACTTC. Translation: CASKGARNSYEQYF.

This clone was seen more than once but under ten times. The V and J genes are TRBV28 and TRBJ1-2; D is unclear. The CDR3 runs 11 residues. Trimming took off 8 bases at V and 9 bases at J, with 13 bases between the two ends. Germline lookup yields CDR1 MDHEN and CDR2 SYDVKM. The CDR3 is CASYEGASYTF. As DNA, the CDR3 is TGTGCCAGCTACGAGGGTGCGAGCTACACCTTC.

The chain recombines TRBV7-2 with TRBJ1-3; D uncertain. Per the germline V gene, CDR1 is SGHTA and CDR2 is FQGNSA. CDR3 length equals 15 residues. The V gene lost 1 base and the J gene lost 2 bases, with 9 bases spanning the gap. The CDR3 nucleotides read TGTGCCAGCAGCTTAGTTCCGAGGGCTGGAAACACCATATATTTT. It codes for CASSLVPRAGNTIYF.

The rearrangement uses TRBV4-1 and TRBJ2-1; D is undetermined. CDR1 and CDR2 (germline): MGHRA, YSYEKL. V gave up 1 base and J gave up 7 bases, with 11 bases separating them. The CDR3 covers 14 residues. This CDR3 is CASSQVSRRNEQFF. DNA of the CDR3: TGCGCCAGCAGCCAAGTCTCGCGCCGGAATGAGCAGTTCTTC.

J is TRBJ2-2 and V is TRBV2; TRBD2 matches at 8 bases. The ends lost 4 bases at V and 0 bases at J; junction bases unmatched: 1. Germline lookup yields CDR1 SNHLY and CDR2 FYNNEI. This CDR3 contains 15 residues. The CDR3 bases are TGTGCCAGCAGTGCCGGGGGGGCGAACACCGGGGAGCTGTTTTTT. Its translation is CASSAGGANTGELFF.

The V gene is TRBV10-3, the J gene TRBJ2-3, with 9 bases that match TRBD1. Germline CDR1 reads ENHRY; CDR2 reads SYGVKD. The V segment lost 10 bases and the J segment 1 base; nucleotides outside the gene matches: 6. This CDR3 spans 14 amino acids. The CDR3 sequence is CASRTGERTDTQYF. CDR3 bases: TGTGCCAGCCGGACAGGGGAACGCACAGATACGCAGTATTTT.

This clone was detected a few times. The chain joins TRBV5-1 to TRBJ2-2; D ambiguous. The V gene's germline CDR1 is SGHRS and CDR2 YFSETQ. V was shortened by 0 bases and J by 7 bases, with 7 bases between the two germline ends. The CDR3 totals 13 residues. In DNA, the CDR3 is TGCGCCAGCAGCTTGGGTATCAACGGGGAGCTGTTTTTT. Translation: CASSLGINGELFF.

CDR3 sequence: CASSEITPPLHF. Written as DNA, the CDR3 is TGTGCCAGCAGTGAAATCACCCCACCCCTCCACTTT. The chain couples TRBV2 to TRBJ1-6; D is undetermined. In germline, CDR1 is SNHLY, CDR2 FYNNEI. Trimming shortened V by 2 bases and J by 11 bases, and 7 bases separated the two germline ends. The CDR3 runs 12 residues.

The CDR3 reads CASSYRDTSTNEKLFF. The CDR3, as DNA: TGTGCCAGCAGTTACCGGGACACTTCAACTAATGAAAAACTGTTTTTT. The chain recombines TRBV6-5 with TRBJ1-4; TRBD1 is a possible D gene (6 bases). Trimming shortened V by 2 bases and J by 0 bases, and 10 bases separated the two germline ends. CDR3 size: 16 residues. CDR1 and CDR2 from the germline V gene are MNHEY and SVGAGI.

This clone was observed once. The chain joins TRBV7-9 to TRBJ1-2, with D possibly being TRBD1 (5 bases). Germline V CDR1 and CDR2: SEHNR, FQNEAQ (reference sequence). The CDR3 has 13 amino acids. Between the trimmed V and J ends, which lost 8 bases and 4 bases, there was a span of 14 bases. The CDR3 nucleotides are TGTGCCAGCTCCTCGGGGGAAGGCTATGGCTACACCTTC. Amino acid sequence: CASSSGEGYGYTF.

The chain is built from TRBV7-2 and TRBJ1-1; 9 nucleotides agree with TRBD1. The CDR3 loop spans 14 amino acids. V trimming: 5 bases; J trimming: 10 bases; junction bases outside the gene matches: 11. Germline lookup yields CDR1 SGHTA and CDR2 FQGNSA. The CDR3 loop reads CASSPITGGASAFF. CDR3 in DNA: TGTGCCAGCAGCCCCATAACAGGGGGCGCTTCAGCTTTCTTT.

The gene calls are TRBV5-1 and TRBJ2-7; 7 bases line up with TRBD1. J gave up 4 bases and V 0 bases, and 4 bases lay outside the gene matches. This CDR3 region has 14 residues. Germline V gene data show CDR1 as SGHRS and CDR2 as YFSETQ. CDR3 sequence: CASSLGGQIYEQYF. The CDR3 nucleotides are TGCGCCAGCAGCTTGGGGGGACAGATTTACGAGCAGTACTTC.

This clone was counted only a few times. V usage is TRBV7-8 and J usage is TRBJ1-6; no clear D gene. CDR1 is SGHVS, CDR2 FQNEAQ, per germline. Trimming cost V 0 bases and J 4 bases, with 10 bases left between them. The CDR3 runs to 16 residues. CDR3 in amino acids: CASSLARTRYNSPLHF. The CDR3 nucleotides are TGTGCCAGCAGCTTAGCTAGGACGAGGTATAATTCACCCCTCCACTTT.

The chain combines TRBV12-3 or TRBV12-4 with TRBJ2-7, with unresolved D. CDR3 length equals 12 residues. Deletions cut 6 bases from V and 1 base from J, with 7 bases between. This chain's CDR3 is CASSMRSYEQYF. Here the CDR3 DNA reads TGTGCCAGCAGCATGCGTTCCTACGAGCAGTACTTC.

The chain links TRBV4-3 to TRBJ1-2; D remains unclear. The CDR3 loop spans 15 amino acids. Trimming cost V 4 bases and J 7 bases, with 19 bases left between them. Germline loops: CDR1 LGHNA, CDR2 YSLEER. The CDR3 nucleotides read TGCGCCAGCAGCCTTGAGACGGGCATCCTAGGTGGCTACACCTTC. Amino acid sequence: CASSLETGILGGYTF.

The CDR3: CASSWTGGDTDTQYF. The CDR3 region has the DNA TGCGCCAGCAGCTGGACAGGGGGTGATACAGATACGCAGTATTTT. The rearrangement joins TRBV5-1 to TRBJ2-3; 10 positions match TRBD1. Germline lookup yields CDR1 SGHRS and CDR2 YFSETQ. V was pared by 3 bases and J by 3 bases, with 4 bases of the junction left unmatched. The CDR3 length is 15 residues.

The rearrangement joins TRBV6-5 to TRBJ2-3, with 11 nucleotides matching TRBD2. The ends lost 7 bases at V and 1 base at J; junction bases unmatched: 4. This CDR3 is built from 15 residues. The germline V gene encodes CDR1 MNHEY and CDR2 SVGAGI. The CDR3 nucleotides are TGTGCCAGCATCCCACTAGCGGGGGGCACAGATACGCAGTATTTT. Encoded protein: CASIPLAGGTDTQYF.

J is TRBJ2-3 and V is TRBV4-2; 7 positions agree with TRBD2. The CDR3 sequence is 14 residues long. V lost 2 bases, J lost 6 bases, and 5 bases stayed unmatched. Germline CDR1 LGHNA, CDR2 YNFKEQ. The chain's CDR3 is CASSQQGGADTQYF. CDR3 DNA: TGTGCCAGCAGCCAACAGGGAGGGGCGGATACGCAGTATTTT.

The CDR3 nucleotides read TGTGCCAGCAGCTTATATGGCGGGGGCCTCCACACCTACGAGCAGTACTTC. Translating it yields CASSLYGGGLHTYEQYF. The J gene is TRBJ2-7, the V gene TRBV7-9; D is perhaps TRBD2 (7 bases). The ends were cut back, 2 bases at V and 2 bases at J, with 19 bases in the middle. CDR1 is SEHNR and CDR2 is FQNEAQ in the germline V gene (reference sequence). The CDR3 has 17 amino acids.

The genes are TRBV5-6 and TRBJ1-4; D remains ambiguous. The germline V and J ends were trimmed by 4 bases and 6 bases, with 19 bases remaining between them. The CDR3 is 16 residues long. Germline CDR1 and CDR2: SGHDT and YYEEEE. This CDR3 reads CASSRGLGASYEKLFF. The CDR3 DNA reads TGTGCCAGCAGCCGAGGTCTGGGAGCTTCTTATGAAAAACTGTTTTTT.

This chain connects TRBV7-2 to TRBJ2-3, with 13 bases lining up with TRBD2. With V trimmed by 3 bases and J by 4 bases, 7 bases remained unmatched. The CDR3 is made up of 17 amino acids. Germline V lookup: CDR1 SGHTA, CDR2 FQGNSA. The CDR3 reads CASSLPTSGGASDTQYF. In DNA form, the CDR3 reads TGTGCCAGCAGCTTGCCCACTAGCGGGGGGGCGTCAGATACGCAGTATTTT.